This T cell receptor beta chain was observed in a study of a mutant IDH1 vaccine in newly diagnosed glioma. The overall study: Onset of vaccination occurred 4-6 weeks following radiotherapy alone, or with temozolomide cycles.

Libraries were prepared by immunoSEQ multiplex PCR; TCRdb keeps only in-frame clonotypes and omits some of them. Of nearly 35,000 clones in the sample, around 85% were seen once. J lost 6 bases, V lost 7 bases, and 11 bases had no gene match. Germline assignment: CDR1 SQVTM and CDR2 ANQGSEA. The CDR3 is 13 amino acids. This sample's time point: week 5, during vaccination. Each dose delivered 300 ug of mutant IDH1 20-mer peptide subcutaneously with imiquimod. Details on this clone: Its antigen is unidentified.

The starting material was PBMCs, obtained from a glioma patient whose treatment included an IDH1 peptide vaccine. The TCR originated in a man aged 30 to 39 with glioma. J is TRBJ1-2 and V is TRBV29-1; 7 nucleotides agree with TRBD1. CDR3 sequence reads: CSAARGGGNGYTF. The CDR3 DNA is TGCAGCGCCGCGAGGGGAGGGGGCAATGGCTACACCTTC.